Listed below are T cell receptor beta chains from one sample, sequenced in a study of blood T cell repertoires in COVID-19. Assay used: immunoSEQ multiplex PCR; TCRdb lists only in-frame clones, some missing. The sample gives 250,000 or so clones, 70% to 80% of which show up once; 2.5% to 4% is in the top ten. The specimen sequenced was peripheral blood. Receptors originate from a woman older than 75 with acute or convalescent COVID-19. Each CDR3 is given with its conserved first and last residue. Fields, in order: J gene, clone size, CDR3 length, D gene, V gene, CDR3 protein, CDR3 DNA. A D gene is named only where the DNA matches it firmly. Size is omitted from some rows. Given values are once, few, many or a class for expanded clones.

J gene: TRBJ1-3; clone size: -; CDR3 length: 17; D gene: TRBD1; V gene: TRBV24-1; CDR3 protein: CATSDLRQGASGNTIYF; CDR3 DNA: TGTGCCACCAGTGATTTACGACAGGGGGCTTCTGGAAACACCATATATTTT
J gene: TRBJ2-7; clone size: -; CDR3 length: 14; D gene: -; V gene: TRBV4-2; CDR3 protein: CASSQDRGSYEQYF; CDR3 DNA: TGTGCCAGCAGCCAAGATCGGGGATCCTACGAGCAGTACTTC
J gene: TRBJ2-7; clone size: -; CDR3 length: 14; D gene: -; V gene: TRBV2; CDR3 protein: CASSVEAALYEQYF; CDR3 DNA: TGTGCCAGCAGTGTCGAGGCAGCCCTCTACGAGCAGTACTTC
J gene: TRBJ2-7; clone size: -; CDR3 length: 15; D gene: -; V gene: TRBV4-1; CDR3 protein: CASSQVGWGVYEQYF; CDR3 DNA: TGCGCCAGCAGCCAAGTTGGGTGGGGCGTCTACGAGCAGTACTTC
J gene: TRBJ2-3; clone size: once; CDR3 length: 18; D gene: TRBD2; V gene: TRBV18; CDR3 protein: CASSLILAGGPSTDTQYF; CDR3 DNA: TGTGCCAGCTCACTTATCCTAGCGGGAGGGCCGAGCACAGATACGCAGTATTTT
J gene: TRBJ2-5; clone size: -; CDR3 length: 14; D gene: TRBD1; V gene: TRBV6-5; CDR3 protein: CASSSTGGWETQYF; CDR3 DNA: TGTGCCAGCAGCTCTACAGGGGGATGGGAGACCCAGTACTTC
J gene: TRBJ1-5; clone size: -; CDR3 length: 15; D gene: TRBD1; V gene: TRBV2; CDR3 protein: CASSVGQSSNQPQHF; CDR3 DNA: TGTGCCAGCAGTGTGGGACAGAGTAGCAATCAGCCCCAGCATTTT
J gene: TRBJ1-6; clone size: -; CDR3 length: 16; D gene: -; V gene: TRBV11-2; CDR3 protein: CASSLGAGGGNSPLHF; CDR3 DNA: TGTGCCAGCAGCTTAGGAGCGGGGGGCGGTAATTCACCCCTCCACTTT
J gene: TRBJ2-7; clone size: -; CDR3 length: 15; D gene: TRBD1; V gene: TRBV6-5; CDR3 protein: CASRPSDRGLNEQYF; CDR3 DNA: TGTGCCAGCAGACCTTCTGACAGGGGGCTTAACGAGCAGTACTTC
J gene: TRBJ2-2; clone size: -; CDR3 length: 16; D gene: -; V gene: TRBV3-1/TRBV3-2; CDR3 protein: CASSQERLANTGELFF; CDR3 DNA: TGTGCCAGCAGCCAAGAGAGACTAGCGAACACCGGGGAGCTGTTTTTT
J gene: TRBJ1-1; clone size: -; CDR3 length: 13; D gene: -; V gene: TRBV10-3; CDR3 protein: CAIRAQTDTEAFF; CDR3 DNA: TGTGCCATCAGAGCACAGACGGACACTGAAGCTTTCTTT
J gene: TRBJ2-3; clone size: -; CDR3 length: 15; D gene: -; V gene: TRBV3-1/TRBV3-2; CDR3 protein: CASSLTLTATDTQYF; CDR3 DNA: TGTGCCAGCAGCCTCACCCTTACAGCCACAGATACGCAGTATTTT
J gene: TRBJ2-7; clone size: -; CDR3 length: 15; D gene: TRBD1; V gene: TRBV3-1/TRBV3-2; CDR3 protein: CASSPSGQKTYEQYF; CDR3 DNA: TGTGCCAGCAGCCCTTCGGGACAGAAAACCTACGAGCAGTACTTC
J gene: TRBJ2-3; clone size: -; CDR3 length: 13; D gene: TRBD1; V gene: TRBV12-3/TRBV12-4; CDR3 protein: CASGTGVKDTQYF; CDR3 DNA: TGTGCCTCCGGGACAGGGGTGAAAGATACGCAGTATTTT
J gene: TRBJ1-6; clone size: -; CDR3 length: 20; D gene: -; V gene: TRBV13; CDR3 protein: CASSPIKGGTRSSYNSPLHF; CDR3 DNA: TGTGCCAGCAGCCCGATCAAGGGGGGGACTAGGAGCTCCTATAATTCACCCCTCCACTTT
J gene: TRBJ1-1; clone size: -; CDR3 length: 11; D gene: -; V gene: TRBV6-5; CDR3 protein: CASILTGEAFF; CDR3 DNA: TGTGCCAGCATCCTGACGGGTGAAGCTTTCTTT
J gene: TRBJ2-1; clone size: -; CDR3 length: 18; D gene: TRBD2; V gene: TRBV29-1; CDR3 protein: CSVEDWLAGALSYNEQFF; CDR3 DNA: TGCAGCGTTGAAGATTGGCTAGCGGGAGCTTTAAGTTACAATGAGCAGTTCTTC
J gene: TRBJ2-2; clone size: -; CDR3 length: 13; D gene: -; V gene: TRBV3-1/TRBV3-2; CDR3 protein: CASSPHNTGELFF; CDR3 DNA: TGTGCCAGCAGCCCACACAACACCGGGGAGCTGTTTTTT
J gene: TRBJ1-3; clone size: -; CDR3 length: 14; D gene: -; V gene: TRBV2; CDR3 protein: CASGQAGVGNTIYF; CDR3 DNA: TGTGCCAGCGGCCAGGCGGGGGTTGGAAACACCATATATTTT
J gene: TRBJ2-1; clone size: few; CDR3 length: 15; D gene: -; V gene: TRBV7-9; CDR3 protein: CASSFYGGLVNEQFF; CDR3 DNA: TGTGCCAGCAGCTTTTACGGGGGTTTAGTCAATGAGCAGTTCTTC
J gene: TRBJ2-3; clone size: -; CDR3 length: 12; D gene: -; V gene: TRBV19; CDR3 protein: CASSSHTDTQYF; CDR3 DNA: TGTGCCAGTAGTTCCCACACAGATACGCAGTATTTT
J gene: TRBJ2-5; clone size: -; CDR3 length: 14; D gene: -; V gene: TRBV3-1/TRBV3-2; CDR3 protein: CASSHPTRRGTQYF; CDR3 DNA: TGTGCCAGCAGCCACCCGACTAGGCGAGGGACCCAGTACTTC
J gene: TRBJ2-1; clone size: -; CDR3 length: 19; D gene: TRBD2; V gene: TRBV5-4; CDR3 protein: CASSPPSILAGISHNEQFF; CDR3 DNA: TGTGCCAGCAGCCCGCCGTCTATTCTAGCGGGAATCTCCCACAATGAGCAGTTCTTC
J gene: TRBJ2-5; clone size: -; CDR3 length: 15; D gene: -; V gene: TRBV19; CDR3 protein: CASSPQGSYRETQYF; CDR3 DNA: TGTGCCAGTAGTCCCCAGGGATCCTACCGGGAGACCCAGTACTTC
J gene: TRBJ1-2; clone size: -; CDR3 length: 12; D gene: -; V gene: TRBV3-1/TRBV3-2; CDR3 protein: CASSQQDTGYTF; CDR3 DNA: TGTGCCAGCAGCCAACAGGACACTGGCTACACCTTC
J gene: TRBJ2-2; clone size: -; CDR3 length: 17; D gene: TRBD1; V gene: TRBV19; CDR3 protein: CASSPQGQGHYTGELFF; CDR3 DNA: TGTGCCAGTAGTCCACAAGGACAGGGACACTACACCGGGGAGCTGTTTTTT